This TCR beta chain was retrieved from a study of long-term antiretroviral therapy in people with HIV. With survey level as its setting, the immunoSEQ assay was v3.0. Clones were read by immunoSEQ multiplex PCR, and TCRdb kept only the in-frame ones, dropping some. Here the sample spans 14,000 or so clones, 70% to 80% being singletons. Sample: unsorted PBMCs, taken 1.3 years before starting antiretroviral therapy. The clonotype originates from a man aged 35 to 55 with HIV.

In nucleotides, the CDR3 is TGTGCCATCAGTGAGTGGGGGGACACCGGGGAGCTGTTTTTT. The encoded protein is CAISEWGDTGELFF. V gene TRBV10-3 combines with J gene TRBJ2-2, with D possibly TRBD2 on 6 matching bases. This CDR3 has 14 amino acids. The V and J ends lost 1 base and 3 bases respectively, with 6 bases between them. CDR1 is ENHRY, CDR2 SYGVKD, per germline.